The 5 T cell receptor beta chains below come from one sample, sequenced in a study of radiotherapy plus CTLA-4 blockade in lung cancer (dated by TCRdb to between 2017 and 2018). Libraries were made using the immunoSEQ multiplex PCR assay. TCRdb provides this immuneACCESS table in a form limited to in-frame rearrangements. Some clones are lacking; in checked studies, under half of them reflect an unresolved V gene, and why the rest are absent is not known. The table for this sample lists about 50,000 clones; roughly 81% of them were counted only once. Of the sample, 4% to 5% falls within the top ten clones. The sample here was peripheral blood, taken from a patient treated with radiotherapy plus ipilimumab. These TCRs come from a human donor with non-small cell lung cancer whose response to radiotherapy plus ipilimumab could not be evaluated.

The V call is TRBV27, the J call TRBJ1-2, with D possibly matching TRBD1 (5 bases). V lost 6 bases, J lost 4 bases, and 18 bases lay in between. Germline values: CDR1 MNHEY, CDR2 SMNVEV (reference sequence). This CDR3 is built from 15 residues. As DNA, the CDR3 is TGTGCCAGCAGGGCGGCGTCCAGGGAGGCCTATGGCTACACCTTC. Its protein product is CASRAASREAYGYTF.

The chain has TRBV20-1 and TRBJ1-2; D is unresolved. CDR3 size: 11 residues. Trimming stripped 1 base from V and 10 bases from J, with 10 bases between. Germline values: CDR1 DFQATT, CDR2 SNEGSKA (reference sequence). CDR3 residues: CSARVRADYTF. In DNA, the CDR3 is TGCAGTGCTAGAGTGCGGGCGGACTACACCTTC.

The chain carries TRBV9 and TRBJ2-7; 9 bases align to TRBD2. The CDR3 consists of 18 residues. V dropped 3 bases and J dropped 5; count of bases not matched to a gene: 18. Germline V gene data show CDR1 as SGDLS and CDR2 as YYNGEE. Here the CDR3 DNA reads TGTGCCAGCAGCGCCTATTCTGATTTAGCGGGAGTGGGGAACGAGCAGTACTTC. This codes for CASSAYSDLAGVGNEQYF.

This clone was observed a few times. J is TRBJ1-2 and V is TRBV19, with D perhaps matching TRBD1 (5 bases). CDR1 LNHDA and CDR2 SQIVND come from the germline V gene (reference sequence). The CDR3 totals 14 residues. Trimming cost V 2 bases and J 0 bases, with 7 bases left between them. The DNA for the CDR3 is TGTGCCAGTAGTATACTACAGGCTAACTATGGCTACACCTTC. It specifies CASSILQANYGYTF.

The V gene is TRBV7-9, the J gene TRBJ2-7; the D is unclear. The germline gives CDR1 SEHNR, CDR2 FQNEAQ (reference sequence). Between the trimmed V and J ends, which lost 2 bases and 3 bases, there was a span of 5 bases. The CDR3 totals 12 residues. The CDR3 region has the DNA TGTGCCAGCAGCTTACCCTACTACGAGCAGTACTTC. This sequence encodes CASSLPYYEQYF.